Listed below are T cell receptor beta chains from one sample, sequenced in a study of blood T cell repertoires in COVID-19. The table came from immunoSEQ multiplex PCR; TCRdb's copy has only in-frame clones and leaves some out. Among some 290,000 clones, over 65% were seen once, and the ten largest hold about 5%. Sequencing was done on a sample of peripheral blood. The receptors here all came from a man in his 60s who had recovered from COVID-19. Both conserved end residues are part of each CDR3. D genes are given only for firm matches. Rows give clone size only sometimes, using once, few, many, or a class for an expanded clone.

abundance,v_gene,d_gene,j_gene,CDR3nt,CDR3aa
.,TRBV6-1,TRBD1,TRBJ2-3,TGTGCCAGCAGTGAATCGAACAGGGGGCGCGCGGCAGATACGCAGTATTTT,CASSESNRGRAADTQYF
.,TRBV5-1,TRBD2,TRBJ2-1,TGCGCCAGCAGCACTGGTTTGGGCGGGAGTTCTTACGAGCAGTTCTTC,CASSTGLGGSSYEQFF
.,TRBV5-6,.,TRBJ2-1,TGTGCCACCAGTTCCAGGTACAATGAGCAGTTCTTC,CATSSRYNEQFF
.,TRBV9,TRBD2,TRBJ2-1,TGTGCCAGCAGCGTAGCCGGGGGTCCGTCTAGCGGCTCCTACAATGAGCAGTTCTTC,CASSVAGGPSSGSYNEQFF
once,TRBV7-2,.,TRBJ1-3,TGTGCCAGCAGCCAACAGGGAAACACCATATATTTT,CASSQQGNTIYF
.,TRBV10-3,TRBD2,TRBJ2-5,TGTGCCATCAGTGAGGGACTAGCGGGAATAGAGACCCAGTACTTC,CAISEGLAGIETQYF
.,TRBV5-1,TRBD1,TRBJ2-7,TGCGCCAGCAGCCCGCAACAGGGGTCCTACGAGCAGTACTTC,CASSPQQGSYEQYF
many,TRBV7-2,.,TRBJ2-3,TGTGCCAGCAGCTTGCTTGGGGCCGATAGCACAGATACGCAGTATTTT,CASSLLGADSTDTQYF
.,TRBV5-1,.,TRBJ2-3,TGCGCCAGCAGCTTGGAGTCGAGGTCCACAGATACGCAGTATTTT,CASSLESRSTDTQYF
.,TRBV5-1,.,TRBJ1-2,TGCGCCAGCAGCTTACAGGGTGCCGATGGCTACACCTTC,CASSLQGADGYTF
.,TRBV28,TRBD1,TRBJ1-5,TGTGCCAGCATGGACAGGGTGGCCAATCAGCCCCAGCATTTT,CASMDRVANQPQHF
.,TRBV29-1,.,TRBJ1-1,TGCAGCGTTGAGGTAGGGGACACTGAAGCTTTCTTT,CSVEVGDTEAFF
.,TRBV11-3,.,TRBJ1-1,TGTGCCAGCAGCTTAGCGGTTGGGCGCGAAGCTTTCTTT,CASSLAVGREAFF
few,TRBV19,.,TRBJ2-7,TGTGCCAGTAGTAACGCCCCGACACCACCCAGCTCCTACGAGCAGTACTTC,CASSNAPTPPSSYEQYF
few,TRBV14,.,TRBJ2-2,TGTGCCAGCAGCCAAAAACCCCCGACTATTTACAGGGTACCCACCGGGGAGCTGTTTTTT,CASSQKPPTIYRVPTGELFF
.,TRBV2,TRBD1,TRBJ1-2,TGTGCCAGCAGGCAGGGGGCTTCCGAAGGCTACACCTTC,CASRQGASEGYTF
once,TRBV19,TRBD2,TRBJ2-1,TGTGCCAGTAACGAGGGGCTCCCCGGGGGGAATGAGCAGTTCTTC,CASNEGLPGGNEQFF
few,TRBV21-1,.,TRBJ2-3,TGTGCCAGCAGAACCCCCCAGGGGTTCACAGATACGCAGTATTTT,CASRTPQGFTDTQYF
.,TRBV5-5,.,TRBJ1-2,TGTGCCAGCAGCCCGACGGCAGGGGCCCATGGCTACACCTTC,CASSPTAGAHGYTF
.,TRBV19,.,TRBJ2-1,TGTGCCAGTAGAAGGGACAACGCCTACAATGAGCAGTTCTTC,CASRRDNAYNEQFF
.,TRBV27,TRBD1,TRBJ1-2,TGTGCCAGCAGCCGATCGGCAGGGGGAGGCTACACCTTC,CASSRSAGGGYTF
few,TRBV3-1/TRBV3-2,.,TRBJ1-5,TGTGCCAGCAGTATGACATTTAGCAATCAGCCCCAGCATTTT,CASSMTFSNQPQHF
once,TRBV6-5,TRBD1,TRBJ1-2,TGTGCCAGCAGTTATGAGGGGGCCTTTGGCTACACCTTC,CASSYEGAFGYTF
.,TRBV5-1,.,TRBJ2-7,TGCGCCAGCAGCTTGCGCACCGAGCACGAGCAGTACTTC,CASSLRTEHEQYF
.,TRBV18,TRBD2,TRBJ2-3,TGTGCCAGCTCACTGACTAGCGGGAGATCAGATACGCAGTATTTT,CASSLTSGRSDTQYF
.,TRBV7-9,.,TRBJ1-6,TGTGCCAGCGAGGGAGGGAGCTCCTATAATTCACCCCTCCACTTT,CASEGGSSYNSPLHF
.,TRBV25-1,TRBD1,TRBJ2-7,TGTGCCAGCAGTGACTGGGGACAGGGGTACGAGCAGTACTTC,CASSDWGQGYEQYF
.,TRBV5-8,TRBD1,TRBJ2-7,TGTGCCAGCGAGGAATGGACAGGGGCTAGCTCCTACGAGCAGTACTTC,CASEEWTGASSYEQYF
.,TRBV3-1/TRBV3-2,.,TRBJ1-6,TGTGCCAGCAGCCAAGAGGGGGGGTATTCACCCCTCCACTTT,CASSQEGGYSPLHF
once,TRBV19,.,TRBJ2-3,TGTGCCAGTAGTAGAGGGGCGGGGGATACGCAGTATTTT,CASSRGAGDTQYF
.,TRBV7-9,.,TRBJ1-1,TGTGCCAGCAGCTTAAGGGCGGGCACTGAAGCTTTCTTT,CASSLRAGTEAFF
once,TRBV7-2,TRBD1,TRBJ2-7,TGTGCCAGCAGCCACCGACAGGGGGCCCACGAGCAGTACTTC,CASSHRQGAHEQYF
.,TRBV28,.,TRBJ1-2,TGTGCCAGCAGTTTGGCGGAGAACTATGGCTACACCTTC,CASSLAENYGYTF
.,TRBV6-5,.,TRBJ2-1,TGTGCCAGCAGTTGGGGACTTCAAAGTTCTGAGCAGTTCTTC,CASSWGLQSSEQFF
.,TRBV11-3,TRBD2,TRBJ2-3,TGTGCCAGCAGCTTAGGGACTAGCGGGGGGAAAGATACGCAGTATTTT,CASSLGTSGGKDTQYF
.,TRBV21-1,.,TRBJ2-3,TGTGCCAGCAGCAAGGCAGCGGGGGCCACCACAGATACGCAGTATTTT,CASSKAAGATTDTQYF
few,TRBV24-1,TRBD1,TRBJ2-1,TGTGCCACCAGTGACTCAGGACAGGGGAGTTACAATGAGCAGTTCTTC,CATSDSGQGSYNEQFF